This T cell receptor (beta chain) was captured by sequencing in a study of cytomegalovirus exposure and HLA in healthy donors. PCR primers comprised 60 Vbeta and 13 Jbeta primers. This table comes from immunoSEQ multiplex PCR, and its TCRdb copy is limited to in-frame clones, with some not included. This sample has about 65,000 clones, with around four fifths found just once. Trimming shortened V by 6 bases and J by 4 bases, and 9 bases separated the two germline ends. In germline, CDR1 is DFQATT, CDR2 SNEGSKA (reference sequence). The CDR3 consists of 11 residues. This rearrangement joins TRBV20-1 to TRBJ1-1; possibly TRBD1 for D (6 bases). The origin of this receptor is a woman in her twenties or thirties in good health and CMV-seronegative. The sample was PBMCs. The CDR3 loop reads CSAYRATEAFF. CDR3 coding DNA: TGCAGTGCGTACAGGGCCACTGAAGCTTTCTTT.